Each of the 20 T cell receptor beta chains below was sequenced from the same sample in a study of graft-versus-host responses after intestinal transplantation. Their antigen targets remain unknown. Measured with immunoSEQ multiplex PCR; TCRdb has only the in-frame clones, and not every one. The table includes 95,000 to 150,000 clones, approximately 96% detected once. Source: unstimulated CD8+ T cells sorted from spleen or lymph node cells, taken before intestinal transplant. Every receptor here comes from a human donor who received an intestinal transplant.

V usage is TRBV9 and J usage is TRBJ2-7, with D possibly being TRBD1 (7 bases). Germline V gene data show CDR1 as SGDLS and CDR2 as YYNGEE. The CDR3 runs 16 residues. The V end lost 6 bases, the J end lost 5 bases, and 24 bases lay between the germline ends. The chain's CDR3 is CASTPGGQQKRNEQYF. Here the CDR3 DNA reads TGTGCCAGCACCCCCGGGGGACAGCAAAAACGGAACGAGCAGTACTTC.

V and J are TRBV25-1 and TRBJ1-2; D ambiguous. The germline V gene has CDR1 MGHDK and CDR2 SYGVNS. V was pared by 3 bases and J by 6 bases, with 2 bases between. This CDR3 comprises 10 residues. The CDR3: CASSDHGYTF. The CDR3 coding sequence is TGTGCCAGCAGTGATCATGGCTACACCTTC.

This sequence joins TRBV6-5 and TRBJ2-3, with D possibly matching TRBD1 (5 bases). This CDR3 has 15 amino acids. The V gene's germline CDR1 is MNHEY and CDR2 SVGAGI. The germline V and J ends were trimmed by 0 bases and 2 bases, with 9 bases remaining between them. The CDR3 DNA is TGTGCCAGCAGTTACTCGAGACAGATCACAGATACGCAGTATTTT. It is translated as CASSYSRQITDTQYF.

The genes are TRBV9 and TRBJ1-4; no clear D gene. Germline-derived CDR1 and CDR2 are SGDLS and YYNGEE. V lost 0 bases, J lost 5 bases, and 11 bases lay in between. CDR3 size: 15 residues. Written as DNA, the CDR3 is TGTGCCAGCAGCGTAGGTAGCCAACGGAATGAAAAACTGTTTTTT. Its protein is CASSVGSQRNEKLFF.

The chain recombines TRBV25-1 with TRBJ2-3; no clear D. CDR1 is MGHDK and CDR2 is SYGVNS in the germline V gene. The CDR3 has 16 amino acids. V was clipped by 6 bases and J by 3 bases, with 19 bases between them. CDR3 sequence: CASSPKEPILTDTQYF. The CDR3 nucleotides are TGTGCCAGCAGCCCCAAAGAACCTATTCTTACAGATACGCAGTATTTT.

V and J are TRBV28 and TRBJ2-7; a weak D match, TRBD2 (5 bases). The CDR3 extends over 15 amino acids. The V gene lost 10 bases and the J gene lost 1 base, with 20 bases spanning the gap. The germline CDR1 and CDR2 sequences are MDHEN and SYDVKM. The DNA of the CDR3 is TGTGCCACCATCGCCAAGGACTTCGGATCCTACGAGCAGTACTTC. As protein: CATIAKDFGSYEQYF.

This chain joins TRBV7-9 and TRBJ2-7, with TRBD2 identical over 8 bases. Losses at the gene ends were 2 bases for V and 5 bases for J; bases not matched to a gene: 17. CDR3 size: 18 residues. The germline gives CDR1 SEHNR, CDR2 FQNEAQ (reference sequence). In DNA, the CDR3 is TGTGCCAGCAGCTTACGGGGGGGACGGCAGATGAGTAGGAACGAGCAGTACTTC. Translating gives CASSLRGGRQMSRNEQYF.

The genes are TRBV9 and TRBJ2-7; 9 bases agree with TRBD2. The CDR3 is 15 residues long. Per germline, CDR1 SGDLS and CDR2 YYNGEE. Trimming removed 2 bases from V and 2 bases from J; junction bases left unmatched: 5. The CDR3, as DNA: TGTGCCAGCAGCGTTAGCGGGGGTGGGGCCTACGAGCAGTACTTC. Translated: CASSVSGGGAYEQYF. The variable domain in full, completed from reference TRBV9 and TRBJ2-7, reads DSGVTQTPKHLITATGQRVTLRCSPRSGDLSVYWYQQSLDQGLQFLIQYYNGEERAKGNILERFSAQQFPDLHSELNLSSLELGDSALYFCASSVSGGGAYEQYFGPGTRLTVT.

The chain employs TRBV4-3 and TRBJ2-5, with D unresolved. The J call may be in error: the DNA end matches TRBJ2-7 better. Germline V lookup: CDR1 LGHNA, CDR2 YSLEER. The CDR3 is made up of 15 amino acids. CDR3 coding DNA: TGCGCCAGCAGCCAAGACAGGTGGAGCTCCTACGAGCAGTACTTC. Its translation: CASSQDRWSSYEQYF.

The rearrangement uses TRBV27 and TRBJ1-5, with TRBD1 as a possible D gene (6 bases). There are 15 residues in the CDR3. CDR1 is MNHEY, CDR2 SMNVEV, per germline (reference sequence). The V gene lost 2 bases and the J gene lost 9 bases, with 17 bases spanning the gap. The CDR3 reads CASSLGSGALRPQHF. DNA of the CDR3: TGTGCCAGCAGTTTAGGTTCAGGGGCTCTTCGGCCCCAGCATTTT.

This sequence joins TRBV28 and TRBJ1-4, with 11 bases aligning to TRBD1. The CDR3 length is 17 residues. Trimming cost V 6 bases and J 0 bases; bases outside gene matches: 6. The germline gives CDR1 MDHEN, CDR2 SYDVKM. As DNA, the CDR3 is TGTGCCAGCAGCACCGGACAGGGGGCGGCAACTAATGAAAAACTGTTTTTT. It translates to CASSTGQGAATNEKLFF. The variable domain in full, with the rest retrieved from reference TRBV28 and TRBJ1-4, is DVKVTQSSRYLVKRTGEKVFLECVQDMDHENMFWYRQDPGLGLRLIYFSYDVKMKEKGDIPEGYSVSREKKERFSLILESASTNQTSMYLCASSTGQGAATNEKLFFGSGTQLSVL.

The chain links TRBV27 to TRBJ2-2, with D unclear. The germline V gene encodes CDR1 MNHEY and CDR2 SMNVEV (reference sequence). The CDR3 extends over 12 amino acids. Trimming took off 1 base at V and 7 bases at J, with 4 bases between the two ends. CDR3 loop: CASSLWGGELFF. The CDR3 region has the DNA TGTGCCAGCAGTTTATGGGGCGGGGAGCTGTTTTTT.

The CDR3 sequence: CASSISTEQFF. In DNA, the CDR3 is TGTGCCAGTAGTATATCAACCGAGCAGTTCTTC. The genes are TRBV19 and TRBJ2-1; the D is unclear. Per germline, CDR1 LNHDA and CDR2 SQIVND (reference sequence). CDR3 length: 11 residues. V was trimmed by 2 bases and J by 10 bases, leaving 6 bases between them.

Here the CDR3 reads CSVVPTGAPTSGANVLTF. Here the CDR3 DNA reads TGCAGCGTTGTACCAACAGGGGCCCCGACCTCTGGGGCCAACGTCCTGACTTTC. This chain links TRBV29-1 with TRBJ2-6; 7 nucleotides align to TRBD1. The J segment lost 0 bases and the V segment lost 4 bases, leaving 12 bases of the junction unmatched. CDR1 and CDR2 (germline): SQVTM, ANQGSEA. This CDR3 has 18 amino acids.

The chain has TRBV18 and TRBJ2-3; 9 bases line up with TRBD1. The CDR3 covers 16 residues. CDR1 is KGHSH, CDR2 LQKENI, per germline. V shed 6 bases, J shed 2 bases, and the junction held 9 bases outside the gene matches. In DNA form, the CDR3 reads TGTGCCAGCTCTCGCGGCGGGACAGGGAACACAGATACGCAGTATTTT. It translates to CASSRGGTGNTDTQYF.

The chain uses TRBV7-7 and TRBJ2-5; D is ambiguous. Between the trimmed V and J ends, which lost 0 bases and 1 base, there was a span of 9 bases. Germline CDR1 and CDR2: SSHAT and FNYEAQ (reference sequence). The CDR3 sequence is 15 residues long. The CDR3 DNA reads as TGTGCCAGCAGCTTAGCGGCGAGGTCCCAAGAGACCCAGTACTTC. This codes for CASSLAARSQETQYF.

This chain uses TRBV6-5 with TRBJ2-6; D is uncertain. Germline CDR1 is MNHEY and CDR2 is SVGAGI. This CDR3 contains 13 residues. Trimming took 8 bases from V and 0 from J, leaving 5 bases between them. CDR3 bases: TGTGCCAGCGCCTTCTCTGGGGCCAACGTCCTGACTTTC. Translating gives CASAFSGANVLTF.

V is TRBV6-6 and J is TRBJ2-7, with TRBD1 matching 8 bases. The V and J ends lost 1 base and 2 bases, in that order; junction bases with no gene match: 4. The germline CDR1 and CDR2 sequences are MNHNY and SVGAGI (reference sequence). The CDR3 is made up of 15 amino acids. The CDR3 protein is CASSYYQGAPYEQYF. The CDR3 DNA follows: TGTGCCAGCAGTTACTACCAGGGGGCGCCCTACGAGCAGTACTTC.

The rearrangement uses TRBV28 and TRBJ1-2; tentative D call: TRBD1 (6 bases). In germline, CDR1 is MDHEN, CDR2 SYDVKM. This CDR3 contains 13 residues. Trimming stripped 6 bases from V and 4 bases from J, with 12 bases between. CDR3 bases: TGTGCCAGCAGCCTACAGGGTAGCTATGGCTACACCTTC. Its translation is CASSLQGSYGYTF.

The V gene is TRBV7-4, the J gene TRBJ1-1; D uncertain. The CDR3 consists of 14 residues. Germline loops: CDR1 SGHVT, CDR2 SQSDAQ. Trimming removed 1 base from V and 7 bases from J, with 13 bases in between. The CDR3 bases are TGTGCCAGCAGCTTAGTTCCCTGCTCCGGTGAAGCTTTCTTT. Translation gives CASSLVPCSGEAFF.